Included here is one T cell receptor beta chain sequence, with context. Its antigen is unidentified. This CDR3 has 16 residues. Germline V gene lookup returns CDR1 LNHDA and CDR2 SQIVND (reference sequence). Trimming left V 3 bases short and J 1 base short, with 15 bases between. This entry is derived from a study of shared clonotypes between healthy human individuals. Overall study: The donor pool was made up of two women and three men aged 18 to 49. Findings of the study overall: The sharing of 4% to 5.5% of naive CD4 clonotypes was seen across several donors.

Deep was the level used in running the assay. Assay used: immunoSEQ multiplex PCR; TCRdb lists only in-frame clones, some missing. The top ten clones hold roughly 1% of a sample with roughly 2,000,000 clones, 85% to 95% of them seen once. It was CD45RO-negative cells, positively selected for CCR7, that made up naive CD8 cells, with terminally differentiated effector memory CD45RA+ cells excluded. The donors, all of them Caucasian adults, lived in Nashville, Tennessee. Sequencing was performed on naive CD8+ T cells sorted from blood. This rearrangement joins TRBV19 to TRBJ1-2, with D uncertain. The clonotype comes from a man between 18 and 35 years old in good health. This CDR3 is CASSIGVLVGNYGYTF. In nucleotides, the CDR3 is TGTGCCAGTAGTATCGGGGTTCTTGTCGGTAACTATGGCTACACCTTC.